This T cell receptor (beta chain) was sequenced during a study of Ad26.COV2.S vaccination and SARS-CoV-2 variants. The table came from immunoSEQ multiplex PCR; TCRdb's copy has only in-frame clones and leaves some out. The repertoire includes 46,000 or so clones, 83% of them detected once, and around 43% sits in the top ten. The study, taken as a whole, reports: Following vaccination, spike-specific CD8+ and CD4+ T cell responses reportedly exhibited substantial breadth. TCR breadth and depth estimates may have understated total T cell responses. Vaccinees showed greater spike-specific TCR breadth than placebo recipients. For non-spike TCRs, breadth in vaccine recipients resembled that in placebo recipients.

With regard to this clone: No antigen is known for it.

This CDR3 is built from 12 residues. The V end was cut by 5 bases, the J end by 2 bases, with 9 bases between. Per germline, CDR1 GTSNPN and CDR2 SVGIG (reference sequence). This TCR came from a human donor who had recovered from COVID-19. The sequencing here drew on peripheral blood, taken after recovery from COVID-19. The gene calls are TRBV30 and TRBJ1-1, with D perhaps TRBD1 (6 bases). The chain's CDR3 is CAWGQINTEAFF. The CDR3, as DNA: TGTGCCTGGGGACAGATAAACACTGAAGCTTTCTTT. The full variable domain, completed using reference TRBV30 and TRBJ1-1, is SQTIHQWPATLVQPVGSPLSLECTVEGTSNPNLYWYRQAAGRGLQLLFYSVGIGQISSEVPQNLSASRPQDRQFILSSKKLLLSDSGFYLCAWGQINTEAFFGQGTRLTVV.